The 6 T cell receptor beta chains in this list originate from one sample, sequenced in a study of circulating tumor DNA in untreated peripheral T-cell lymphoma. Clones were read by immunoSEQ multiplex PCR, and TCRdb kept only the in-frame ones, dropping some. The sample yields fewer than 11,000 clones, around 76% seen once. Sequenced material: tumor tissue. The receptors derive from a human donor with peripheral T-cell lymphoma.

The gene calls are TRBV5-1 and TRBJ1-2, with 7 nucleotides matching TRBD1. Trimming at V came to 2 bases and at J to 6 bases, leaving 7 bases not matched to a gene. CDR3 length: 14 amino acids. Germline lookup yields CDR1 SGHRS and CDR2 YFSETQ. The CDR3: CASSLSQGIHGYTF. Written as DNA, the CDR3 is TGCGCCAGCAGCTTATCACAGGGGATTCATGGCTACACCTTC.

The CDR3 DNA follows: TGTGCCAGCTCACCCCGAGGTTACGAGCAGTACTTC. It translates to CASSPRGYEQYF. The chain recombines TRBV18 with TRBJ2-7; D is undetermined. This CDR3 has 12 residues. The germline V gene has CDR1 KGHSH and CDR2 LQKENI. The V gene lost 3 bases and the J gene lost 4 bases, with 7 bases spanning the gap.

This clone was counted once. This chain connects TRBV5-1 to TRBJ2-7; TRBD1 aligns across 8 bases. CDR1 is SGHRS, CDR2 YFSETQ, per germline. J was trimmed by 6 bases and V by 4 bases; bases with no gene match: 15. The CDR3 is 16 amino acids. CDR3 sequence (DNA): TGCGCCAGCAGCCAAGATGATCGGACAGGGAAGGGCGAGCAGTACTTC. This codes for CASSQDDRTGKGEQYF.

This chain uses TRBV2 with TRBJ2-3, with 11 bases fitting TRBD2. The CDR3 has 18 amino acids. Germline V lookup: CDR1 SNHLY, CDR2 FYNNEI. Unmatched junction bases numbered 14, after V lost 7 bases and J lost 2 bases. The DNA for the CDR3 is TGTGCCAGCAAAAGGCTAGCGGGGGGCCATATGCTCACAGATACGCAGTATTTT. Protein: CASKRLAGGHMLTDTQYF.

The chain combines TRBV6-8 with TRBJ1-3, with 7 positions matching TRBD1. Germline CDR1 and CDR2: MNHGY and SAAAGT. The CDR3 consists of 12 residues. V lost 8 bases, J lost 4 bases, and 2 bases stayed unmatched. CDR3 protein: CASDRAGNTIYF. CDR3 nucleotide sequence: TGTGCCAGCGACAGGGCCGGAAACACCATATATTTT.

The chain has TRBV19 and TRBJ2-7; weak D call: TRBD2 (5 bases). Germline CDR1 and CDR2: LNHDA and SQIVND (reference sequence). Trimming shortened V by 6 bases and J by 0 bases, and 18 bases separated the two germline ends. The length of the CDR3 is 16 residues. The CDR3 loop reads CASRRVEGPSSYEQYF. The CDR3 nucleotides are TGTGCCAGTAGGCGGGTTGAAGGGCCAAGCTCCTACGAGCAGTACTTC.